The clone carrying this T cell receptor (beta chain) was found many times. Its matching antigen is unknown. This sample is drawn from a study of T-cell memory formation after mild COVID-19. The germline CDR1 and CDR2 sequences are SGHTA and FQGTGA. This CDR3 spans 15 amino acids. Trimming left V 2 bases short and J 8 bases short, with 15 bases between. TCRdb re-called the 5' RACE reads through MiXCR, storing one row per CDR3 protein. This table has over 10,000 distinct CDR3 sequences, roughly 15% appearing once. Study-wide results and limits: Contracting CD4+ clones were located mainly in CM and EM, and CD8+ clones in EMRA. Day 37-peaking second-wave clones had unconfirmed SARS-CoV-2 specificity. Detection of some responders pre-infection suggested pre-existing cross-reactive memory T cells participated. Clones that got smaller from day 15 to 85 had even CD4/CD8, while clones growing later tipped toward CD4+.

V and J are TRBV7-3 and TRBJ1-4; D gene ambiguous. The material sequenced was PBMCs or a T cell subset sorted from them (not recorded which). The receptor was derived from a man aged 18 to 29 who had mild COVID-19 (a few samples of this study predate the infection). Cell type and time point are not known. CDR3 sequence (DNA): TGTGCCAGCAGCTTACATCCAACGGGGAGCGAAAAACTGTTTTTT. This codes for CASSLHPTGSEKLFF.